Given below is one T cell receptor (beta chain) in context. Antigen unknown. CDR1 and CDR2 (germline): MGHDK, SYGVNS. V was trimmed by 2 bases and J by 5 bases, leaving 11 bases between them. CDR3 length: 14 residues. The sample belongs to a study of blood T cells in healthy people across ages. Overall study: T cells yielded about one barcoded beta molecule per two cells through template switching. Study-wide results and limits: Nothing was known about donor CMV status, and this possibly confounded expanded clonotype changes. More naive CD4+ cells and higher diversity marked long-lived donors relative to aged donors.

A J-beta primer mix and a sample-barcoded 5' primer were used in a second PCR of about 7 to 12 cycles. MiXCR, run by TCRdb on the 5' RACE reads, gives a single entry per CDR3 protein. This table has about 780,000 distinct CDR3 sequences, 60% to 80% appearing once. It was roughly 10 milliliters of peripheral blood that were drawn from each donor. Sequenced: blood. The receptor was derived from a man aged 25 to 40 in good health. The chain has TRBV25-1 and TRBJ2-3; D assignment may be TRBD1 or TRBD2 (5 bases each). CDR3 sequence (DNA): TGTGCCAGCAGTGAAATTGGGGGTGTAGATACGCAGTATTTT. Its translation is CASSEIGGVDTQYF.